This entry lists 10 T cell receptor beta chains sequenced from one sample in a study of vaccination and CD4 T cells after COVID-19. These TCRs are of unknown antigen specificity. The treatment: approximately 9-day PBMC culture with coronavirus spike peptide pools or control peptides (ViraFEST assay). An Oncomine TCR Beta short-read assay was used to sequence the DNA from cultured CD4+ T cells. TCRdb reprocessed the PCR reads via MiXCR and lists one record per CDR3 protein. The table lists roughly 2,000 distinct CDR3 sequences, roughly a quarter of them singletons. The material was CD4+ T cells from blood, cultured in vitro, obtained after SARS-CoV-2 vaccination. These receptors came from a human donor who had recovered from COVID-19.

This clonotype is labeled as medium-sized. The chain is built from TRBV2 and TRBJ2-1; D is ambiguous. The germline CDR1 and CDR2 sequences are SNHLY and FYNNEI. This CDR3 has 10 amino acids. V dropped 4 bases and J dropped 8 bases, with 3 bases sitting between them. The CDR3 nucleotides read TGTGCCAGCAGTGTCTATGAGCAGTTCTTC. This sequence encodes CASSVYEQFF.

This CDR3 is CASSYSGGNYGYTF. CDR3 nucleotide sequence: TGTGCCAGCAGTTACTCTGGTGGCAACTATGGCTACACCTTC. V is TRBV6-2 or TRBV6-3 and J is TRBJ1-2; D ambiguous. Germline CDR1 reads MNHEY; CDR2 reads SVGEGT. This CDR3 is built from 14 residues. V was pared by 0 bases and J by 2 bases, with 7 bases between.

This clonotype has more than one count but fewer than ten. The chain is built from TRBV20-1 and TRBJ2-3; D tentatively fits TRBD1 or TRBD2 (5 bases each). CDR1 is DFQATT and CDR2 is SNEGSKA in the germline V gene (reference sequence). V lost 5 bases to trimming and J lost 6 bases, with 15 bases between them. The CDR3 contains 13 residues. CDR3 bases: TGCAGTGCTCGAATAAGAGGGGTGGATACGCAGTATTTT. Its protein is CSARIRGVDTQYF.

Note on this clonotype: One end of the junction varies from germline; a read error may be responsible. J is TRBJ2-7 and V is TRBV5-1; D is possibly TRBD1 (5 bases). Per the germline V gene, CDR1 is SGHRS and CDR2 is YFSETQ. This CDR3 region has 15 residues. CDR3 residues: CASGLALGQVYEQYF. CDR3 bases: TGCGCCAGCGGCTTGGCCTTGGGGCAGGTCTACGAGCAGTACTTC.

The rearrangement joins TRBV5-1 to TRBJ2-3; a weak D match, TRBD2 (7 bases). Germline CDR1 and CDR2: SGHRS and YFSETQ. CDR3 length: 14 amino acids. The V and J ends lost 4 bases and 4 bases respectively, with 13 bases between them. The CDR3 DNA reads TGCGCCAGCAGCCCCGGGGGGCGCCCAGATACGCAGTATTTT. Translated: CASSPGGRPDTQYF. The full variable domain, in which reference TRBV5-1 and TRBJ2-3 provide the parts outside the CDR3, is KAGVTQTPRYLIKTRGQQVTLSCSPISGHRSVSWYQQTPGQGLQFLFEYFSETQRNKGNFPGRFSGRQFSNSRSEMNVSTLELGDSALYLCASSPGGRPDTQYFGPGTRLTVL.

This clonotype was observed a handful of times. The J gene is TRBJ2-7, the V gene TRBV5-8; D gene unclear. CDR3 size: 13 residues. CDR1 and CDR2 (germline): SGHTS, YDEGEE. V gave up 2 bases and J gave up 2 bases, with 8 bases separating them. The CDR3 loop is CASSFGSPYEQYF. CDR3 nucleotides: TGTGCCAGCAGCTTTGGCAGCCCCTACGAGCAGTACTTC.

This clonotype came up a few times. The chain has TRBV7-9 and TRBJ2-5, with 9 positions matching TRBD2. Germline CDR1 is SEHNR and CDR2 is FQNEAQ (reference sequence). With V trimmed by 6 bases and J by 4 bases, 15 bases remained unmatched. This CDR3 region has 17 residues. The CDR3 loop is CASRPGLAPMKGETQYF. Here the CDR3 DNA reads TGTGCCAGCAGGCCGGGACTAGCACCAATGAAAGGAGAGACCCAGTACTTC.

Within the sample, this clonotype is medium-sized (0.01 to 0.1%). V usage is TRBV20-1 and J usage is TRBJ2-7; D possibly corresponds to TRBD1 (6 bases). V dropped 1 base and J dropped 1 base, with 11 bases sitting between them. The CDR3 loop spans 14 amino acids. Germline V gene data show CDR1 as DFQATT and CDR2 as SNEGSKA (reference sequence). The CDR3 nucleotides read TGCAGTGCTAGAGTTCCCCAGGGGTCCTACGAGCAGTACTTC. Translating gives CSARVPQGSYEQYF.

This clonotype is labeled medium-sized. CDR3 protein: CASRRDKGRETQYF. CDR3 in DNA: TGTGCCAGCAGACGGGACAAGGGAAGGGAGACCCAGTACTTC. The J gene is TRBJ2-5, the V gene TRBV7-9, with D perhaps TRBD1 (6 bases). Deletions cut 6 bases from V and 5 bases from J, with 16 bases between. In germline, CDR1 is SEHNR, CDR2 FQNEAQ (reference sequence). This CDR3 is built from 14 residues.

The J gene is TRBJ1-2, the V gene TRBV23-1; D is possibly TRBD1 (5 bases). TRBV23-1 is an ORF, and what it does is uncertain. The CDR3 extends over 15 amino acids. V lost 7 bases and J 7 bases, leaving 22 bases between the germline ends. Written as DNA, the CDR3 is TGCGCCAGCATGATGGGGCAGGGACCCGGGTGTGGCTACACCTTC. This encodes CASMMGQGPGCGYTF.